The 9 T cell receptor beta chains listed next were all sequenced from one sample in a study of shared clonotypes between healthy human individuals. The table came from immunoSEQ multiplex PCR; TCRdb's copy has only in-frame clones and leaves some out. Of a few million clones in the sample, around nine tenths were seen once. The sequencing sample was made of naive CD4+ T cells sorted from blood. Subset reported: CD45RA+ positively selected. The receptors stem from a man aged 18 to 29 in good health.

The chain joins TRBV7-2 to TRBJ1-2, with D unresolved. The CDR3 spans 12 residues. In germline, CDR1 is SGHTA, CDR2 FQGNSA. V lost 5 bases, J lost 8 bases, and 12 bases lay in between. The CDR3 region has the DNA TGTGCCAGCAGCCCCTATGATCTAGGCTACACCTTC. This encodes CASSPYDLGYTF.

This chain connects TRBV5-4 to TRBJ1-1, with a weak D call TRBD1 (5 bases). Germline V gene sequence: CDR1 SGHNT, CDR2 YYREEE (reference sequence). The V end was cut by 1 base, the J end by 5 bases, with 12 bases between. The CDR3 runs 14 residues. This chain's CDR3 is CASSLPTPGTEAFF. CDR3 sequence (DNA): TGTGCCAGCAGCTTGCCGACACCAGGGACTGAAGCTTTCTTT.

The chain couples TRBV6-1 to TRBJ2-7; D is perhaps TRBD1 (6 bases). V lost 10 bases to trimming and J lost 0 bases, with 13 bases between them. Germline lookup yields CDR1 MNHNS and CDR2 SASEGT. The CDR3 totals 13 residues. CDR3 in DNA: TGTGCCACCAGCAGGACAGTCTCCTACGAGCAGTACTTC. Residues: CATSRTVSYEQYF.

The CDR3 DNA follows: TGTGCCAGCAGCTTAGAACAGGGGTTCATGAACACTGAAGCTTTCTTT. It translates to CASSLEQGFMNTEAFF. The J gene is TRBJ1-1, the V gene TRBV7-2, with 7 nucleotides matching TRBD1. In germline, CDR1 is SGHTA, CDR2 FQGNSA. CDR3 length: 16 residues. V dropped 1 base and J dropped 0; count of bases not matched to a gene: 5.

The V gene is TRBV5-1, the J gene TRBJ1-1; 8 bases align to TRBD1. V lost 4 bases to trimming and J lost 3 bases; unmatched junction nucleotides: 5. CDR1 is SGHRS, CDR2 YFSETQ, per germline. This CDR3 spans 14 amino acids. CDR3 protein: CASSTTGAYTEAFF. In nucleotides, the CDR3 is TGCGCCAGCAGCACGACAGGGGCCTACACTGAAGCTTTCTTT.

V is TRBV4-1 and J is TRBJ1-2, with a weak D call TRBD1 (5 bases). The CDR3 runs 14 residues. Trimming cost V 1 base and J 2 bases, with 8 bases left between them. CDR1 and CDR2 (germline): MGHRA, YSYEKL. CDR3 nucleotides: TGCGCCAGCAGCCAAGGGGGGATCAACTATGGCTACACCTTC. It translates to CASSQGGINYGYTF.

V and J are TRBV5-1 and TRBJ2-2; D is perhaps TRBD2 (6 bases). Per the germline V gene, CDR1 is SGHRS and CDR2 is YFSETQ. The CDR3 has 15 residues. V was pared by 7 bases and J by 2 bases, with 15 bases between. CDR3 DNA: TGCGCCAGCGCCCGAGCAGGGACTAACACCGGGGAGCTGTTTTTT. Protein product: CASARAGTNTGELFF.

The rearrangement links TRBV15 to TRBJ1-1, with 8 bases that match TRBD1. V lost 8 bases, J lost 3 bases, and 11 bases stayed unmatched. The CDR3 is made up of 15 amino acids. The V gene's germline CDR1 is LNHNV and CDR2 YYDKDF (reference sequence). CDR3 in amino acids: CATRELRGLDTEAFF. DNA of the CDR3: TGTGCCACCCGAGAGCTCAGGGGGCTGGACACTGAAGCTTTCTTT.

V gene TRBV7-2 combines with J gene TRBJ1-4, with D perhaps matching TRBD1 (6 bases). The germline CDR1 and CDR2 sequences are SGHTA and FQGNSA. V lost 3 bases, J lost 8 bases, and 19 bases lay in between. The CDR3 spans 16 residues. The CDR3 is CASSFPFGGRGEKLFF. The CDR3 DNA follows: TGTGCCAGCAGCTTTCCCTTCGGGGGGCGAGGAGAAAAACTGTTTTTT.